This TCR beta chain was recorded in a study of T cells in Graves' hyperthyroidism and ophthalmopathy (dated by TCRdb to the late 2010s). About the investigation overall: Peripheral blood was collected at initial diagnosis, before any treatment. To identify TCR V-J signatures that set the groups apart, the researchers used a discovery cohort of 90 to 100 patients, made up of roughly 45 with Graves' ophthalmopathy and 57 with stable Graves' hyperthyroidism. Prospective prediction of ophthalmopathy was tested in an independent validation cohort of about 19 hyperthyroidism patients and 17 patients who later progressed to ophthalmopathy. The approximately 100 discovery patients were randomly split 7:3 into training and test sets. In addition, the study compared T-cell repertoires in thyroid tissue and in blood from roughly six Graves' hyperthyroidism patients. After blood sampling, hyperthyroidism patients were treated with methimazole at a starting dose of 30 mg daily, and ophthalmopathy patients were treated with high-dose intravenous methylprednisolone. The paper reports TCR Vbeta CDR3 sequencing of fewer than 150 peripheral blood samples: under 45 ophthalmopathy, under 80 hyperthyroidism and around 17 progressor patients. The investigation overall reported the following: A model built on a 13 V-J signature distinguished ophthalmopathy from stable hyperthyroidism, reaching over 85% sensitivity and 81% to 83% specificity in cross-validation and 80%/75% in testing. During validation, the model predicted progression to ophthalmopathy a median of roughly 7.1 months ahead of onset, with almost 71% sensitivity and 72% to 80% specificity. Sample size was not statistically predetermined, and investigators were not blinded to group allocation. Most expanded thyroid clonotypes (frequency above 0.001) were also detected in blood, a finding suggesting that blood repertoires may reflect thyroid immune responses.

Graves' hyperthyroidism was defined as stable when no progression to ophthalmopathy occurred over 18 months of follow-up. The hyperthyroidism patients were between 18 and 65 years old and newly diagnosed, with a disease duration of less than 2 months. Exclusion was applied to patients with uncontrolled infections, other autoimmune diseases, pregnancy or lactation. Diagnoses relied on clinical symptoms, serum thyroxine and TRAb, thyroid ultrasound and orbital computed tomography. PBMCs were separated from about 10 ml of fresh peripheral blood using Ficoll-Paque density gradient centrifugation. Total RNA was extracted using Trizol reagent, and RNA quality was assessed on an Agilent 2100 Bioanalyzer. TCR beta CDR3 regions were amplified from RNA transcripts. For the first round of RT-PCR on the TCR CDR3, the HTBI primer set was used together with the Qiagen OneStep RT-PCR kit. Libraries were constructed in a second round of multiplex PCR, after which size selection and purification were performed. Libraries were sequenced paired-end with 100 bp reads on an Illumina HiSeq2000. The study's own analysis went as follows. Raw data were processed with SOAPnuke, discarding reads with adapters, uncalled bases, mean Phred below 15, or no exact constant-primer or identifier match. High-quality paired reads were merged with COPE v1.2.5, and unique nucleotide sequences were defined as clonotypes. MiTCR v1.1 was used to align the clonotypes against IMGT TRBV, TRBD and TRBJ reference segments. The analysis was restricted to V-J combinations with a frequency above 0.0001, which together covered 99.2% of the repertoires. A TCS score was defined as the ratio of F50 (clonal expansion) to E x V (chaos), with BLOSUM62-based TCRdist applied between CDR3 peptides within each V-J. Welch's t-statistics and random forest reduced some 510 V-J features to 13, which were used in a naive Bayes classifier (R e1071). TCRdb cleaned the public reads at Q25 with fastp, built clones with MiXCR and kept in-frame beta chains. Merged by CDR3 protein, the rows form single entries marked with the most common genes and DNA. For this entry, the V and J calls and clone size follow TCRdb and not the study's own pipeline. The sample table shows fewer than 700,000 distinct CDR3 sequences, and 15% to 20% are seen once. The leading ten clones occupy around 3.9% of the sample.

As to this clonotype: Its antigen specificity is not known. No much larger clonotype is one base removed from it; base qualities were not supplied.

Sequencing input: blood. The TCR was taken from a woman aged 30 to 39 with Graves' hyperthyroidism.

The sequence in DNA is TGTGCCAGCAGCCAAACAGGGGACTCACCCCTCCACTTT. Its protein is CASSQTGDSPLHF. In this chain, TRBV7-3 is recombined with TRBJ1-6, and 7 junction bases match TRBD1. From a lookup of the germline V gene, CDR1 and CDR2 are SGHTA and FQGTGA. Clipping removes 5 bases from V and 10 bases from J, with 5 as the unmatched junction base count. Spanning cysteine to phenylalanine, the CDR3 consists of 13 amino acids. The DNA shown is the 39-base CDR3, in frame from base 1.